The T cell receptor (beta chain) under discussion was sequenced for a study of metastatic and nonmetastatic thyroid tumors. Germline CDR1 MNHNS, CDR2 SASEGT. The CDR3 runs to 12 residues. Between the trimmed V and J ends, which lost 2 bases and 6 bases, there was a span of 6 bases. Among the patients, none had received any treatment before thyroid surgery. TCRdb re-called the PCR reads via MiXCR. The sample has about 18,000 clones, around a third seen once. Sequencing was carried out using tumor tissue. The rearrangement joins TRBV6-1 to TRBJ2-3, with D uncertain. The sequence came from a male donor with papillary thyroid cancer or a benign thyroid nodule (not recorded which). Some clones in this sample may be carry-over from other donors' samples. The CDR3 DNA reads as TGTGCCAGCAGTGAACCTAGGGATACGCAGTATTTT. Its translation: CASSEPRDTQYF.